This T cell receptor beta chain derives from a study of PD-1 blockade in classical Hodgkin lymphoma. Germline CDR1 is MGHDK and CDR2 is SYGVNS. V was trimmed by 1 base and J by 2 bases, leaving 9 bases between them. The CDR3 spans 15 residues. Data came from immunoSEQ multiplex PCR; TCRdb stores just in-frame clones and leaves some out. The data show about 20,000 clones, about 73% seen once. Every one of the patients relapsed after autologous stem cell transplantation (brentuximab vedotin exposure was variable). The sequencing used peripheral blood mononuclear cells (PBMCs), collected before the second cycle of nivolumab. The chain employs TRBV25-1 and TRBJ2-1; D tentatively fits TRBD1 or TRBD2 (6 bases each). The source of this sequence is a human donor with classical Hodgkin lymphoma. CDR3 bases: TGTGCCAGCAGTGAATTCGGGGGCGCCTACAATGAGCAGTTCTTC. This sequence encodes CASSEFGGAYNEQFF.